This passage covers 3 T cell receptor beta chains from one sample sequenced in a study of T-cell reconstitution after alpha-beta-depleted transplantation in children. Unique molecular identifiers were incorporated when the TCRbeta library was constructed. TCRdb itself ran the PCR reads through MiXCR, one entry per CDR3 protein. The table has a few hundred thousand distinct CDR3 sequences, approximately 10% seen once. Sequences were derived from peripheral blood, sampled 180 days after TCRalphabeta/CD19-depleted stem cell transplant. Every receptor here comes from a male patient aged 2-15 years who had a stem cell transplant for chronic granulomatous disease, so the T cells may come from the graft donor.

At least ten counts were recorded for this clonotype. V and J are TRBV3-1 and TRBJ2-3, with D maybe TRBD2 (6 bases). The V gene's germline CDR1 is LGHDT and CDR2 YNNKEL (reference sequence). Trimming removed 2 bases at V and 5 bases at J, with 17 bases between. The CDR3 is 16 residues long. The CDR3 protein is CASSQLYRELEDTQYF. CDR3 bases: TGTGCCAGCAGCCAACTCTACCGGGAGCTCGAAGATACGCAGTATTTT.

In regard to this clonotype: This clone may be a read error of a much larger clone one base away. CDR3 sequence (DNA): TGCTGTGCTAGAGCTCCAGCCACTTCAAGAACCTACGAGCAGTACTTC. Protein product: CCARAPATSRTYEQYF. The V call is TRBV20-1, the J call TRBJ2-7; D unclear. CDR1 and CDR2 (germline): DFQATT, SNEGSKA (reference sequence). The CDR3 runs to 16 residues.

This clonotype was detected many times. The rearrangement uses TRBV12-3 or TRBV12-4 and TRBJ2-5, with 8 bases aligning to TRBD2. The CDR3 loop spans 15 amino acids. V gave up 6 bases and J gave up 5 bases; unmatched junction bases: 11. This CDR3 reads CASSPGLGPRETQYF. The CDR3 coding sequence is TGTGCCAGCAGCCCGGGACTAGGCCCTCGGGAGACCCAGTACTTC.